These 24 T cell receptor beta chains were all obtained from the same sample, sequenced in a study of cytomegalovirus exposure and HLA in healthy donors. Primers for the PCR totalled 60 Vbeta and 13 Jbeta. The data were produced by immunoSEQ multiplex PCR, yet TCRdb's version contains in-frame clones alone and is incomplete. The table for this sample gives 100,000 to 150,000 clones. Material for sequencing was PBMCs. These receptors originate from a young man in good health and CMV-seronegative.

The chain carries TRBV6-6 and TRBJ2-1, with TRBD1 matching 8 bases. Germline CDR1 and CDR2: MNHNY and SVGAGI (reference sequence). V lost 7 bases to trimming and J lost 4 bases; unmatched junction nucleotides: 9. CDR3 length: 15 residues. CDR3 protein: CASTQGAGTYNEQFF. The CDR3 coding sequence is TGTGCCAGCACCCAGGGGGCAGGGACATACAATGAGCAGTTCTTC.

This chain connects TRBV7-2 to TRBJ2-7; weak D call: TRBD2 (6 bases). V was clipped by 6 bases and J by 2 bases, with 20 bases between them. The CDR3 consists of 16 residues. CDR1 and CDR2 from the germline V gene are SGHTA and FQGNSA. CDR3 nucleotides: TGTGCCAGCAGTTCCTACCCCCGTGGGAGGACCTACGAGCAGTACTTC. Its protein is CASSSYPRGRTYEQYF.

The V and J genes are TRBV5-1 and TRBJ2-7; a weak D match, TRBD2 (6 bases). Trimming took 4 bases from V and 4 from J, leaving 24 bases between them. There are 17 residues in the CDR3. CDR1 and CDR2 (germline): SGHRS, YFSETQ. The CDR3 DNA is TGCGCCAGCAGCCCAGAAAGGGGCGGGGTGAAAGCGTACGAGCAGTACTTC. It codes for CASSPERGGVKAYEQYF.

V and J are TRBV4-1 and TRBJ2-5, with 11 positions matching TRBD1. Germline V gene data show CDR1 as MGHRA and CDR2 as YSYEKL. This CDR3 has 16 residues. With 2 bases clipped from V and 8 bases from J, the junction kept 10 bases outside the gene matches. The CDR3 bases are TGCGCCAGCAGCCAAAAAATAGGACAGGGGGCGCGTACCCAGTACTTC. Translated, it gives CASSQKIGQGARTQYF.

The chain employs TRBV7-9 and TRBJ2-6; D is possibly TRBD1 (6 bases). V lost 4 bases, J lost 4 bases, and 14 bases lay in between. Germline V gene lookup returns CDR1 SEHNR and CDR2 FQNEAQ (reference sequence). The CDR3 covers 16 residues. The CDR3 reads CASSYGGLEGANVLTF. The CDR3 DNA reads TGTGCCAGCAGCTATGGGGGCTTGGAAGGGGCCAACGTCCTGACTTTC. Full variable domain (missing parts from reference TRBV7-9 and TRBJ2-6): DTGVSQNPRHKITKRGQNVTFRCDPISEHNRLYWYRQTLGQGPEFLTYFQNEAQLEKSRLLSDRFSAERPKGSFSTLEIQRTEQGDSAMYLCASSYGGLEGANVLTFGAGSRLTVL.

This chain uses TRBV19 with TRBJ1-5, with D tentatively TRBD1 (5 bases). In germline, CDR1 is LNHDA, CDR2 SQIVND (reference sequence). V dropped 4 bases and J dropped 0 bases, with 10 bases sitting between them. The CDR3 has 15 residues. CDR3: CASSSRGYSNQPQHF. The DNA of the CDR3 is TGTGCCAGTAGTAGTCGGGGGTATAGCAATCAGCCCCAGCATTTT.

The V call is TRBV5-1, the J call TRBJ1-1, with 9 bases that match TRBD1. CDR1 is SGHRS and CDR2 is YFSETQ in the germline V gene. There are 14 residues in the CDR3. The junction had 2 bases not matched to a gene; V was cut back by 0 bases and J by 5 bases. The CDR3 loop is CASSLVQGATEAFF. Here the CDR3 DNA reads TGCGCCAGCAGCTTGGTACAGGGGGCGACTGAAGCTTTCTTT.

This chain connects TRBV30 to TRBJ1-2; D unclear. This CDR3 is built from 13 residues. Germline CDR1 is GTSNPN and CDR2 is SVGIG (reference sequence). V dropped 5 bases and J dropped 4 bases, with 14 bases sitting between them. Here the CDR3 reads CAWLRGQFYGYTF. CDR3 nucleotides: TGTGCCTGGCTCCGTGGGCAGTTCTATGGCTACACCTTC.

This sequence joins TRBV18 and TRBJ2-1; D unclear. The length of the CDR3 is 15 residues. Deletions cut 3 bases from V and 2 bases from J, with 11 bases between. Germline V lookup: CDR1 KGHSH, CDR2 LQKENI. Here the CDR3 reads CASSPPTGPYNEQFF. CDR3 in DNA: TGTGCCAGCTCACCCCCGACGGGTCCCTACAATGAGCAGTTCTTC.

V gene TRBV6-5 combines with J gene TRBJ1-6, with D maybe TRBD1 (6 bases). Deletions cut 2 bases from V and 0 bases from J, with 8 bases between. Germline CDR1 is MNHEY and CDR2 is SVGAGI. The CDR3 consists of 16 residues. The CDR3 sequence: CASSYGQSSYNSPLHF. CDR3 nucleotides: TGTGCCAGCAGTTACGGACAGAGCTCCTATAATTCACCCCTCCACTTT.

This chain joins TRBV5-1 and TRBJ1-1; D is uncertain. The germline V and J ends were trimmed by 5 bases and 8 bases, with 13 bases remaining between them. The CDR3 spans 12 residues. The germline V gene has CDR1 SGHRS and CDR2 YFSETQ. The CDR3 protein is CASSSNQIEAFF. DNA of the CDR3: TGCGCCAGCAGTTCGAACCAGATAGAAGCTTTCTTT.

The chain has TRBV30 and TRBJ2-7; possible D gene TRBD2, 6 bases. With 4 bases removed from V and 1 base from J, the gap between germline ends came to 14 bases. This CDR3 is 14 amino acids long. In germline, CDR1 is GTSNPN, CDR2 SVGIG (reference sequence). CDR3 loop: CAWMRDRTSYEQYF. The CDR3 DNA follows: TGTGCCTGGATGCGGGACCGGACGTCCTACGAGCAGTACTTC.

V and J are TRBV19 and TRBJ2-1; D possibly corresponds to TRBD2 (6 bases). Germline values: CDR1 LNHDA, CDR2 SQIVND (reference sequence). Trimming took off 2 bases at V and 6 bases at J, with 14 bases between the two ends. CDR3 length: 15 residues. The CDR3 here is CASSIRASVINEQFF. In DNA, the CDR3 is TGTGCCAGTAGTATAAGGGCTAGCGTCATCAATGAGCAGTTCTTC.

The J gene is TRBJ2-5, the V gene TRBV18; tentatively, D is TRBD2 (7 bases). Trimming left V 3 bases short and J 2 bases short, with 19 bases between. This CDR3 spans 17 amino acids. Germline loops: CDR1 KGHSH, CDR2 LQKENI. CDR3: CASSPRSEQGGQETQYF. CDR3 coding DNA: TGTGCCAGCTCACCTCGGTCTGAACAGGGAGGGCAAGAGACCCAGTACTTC.

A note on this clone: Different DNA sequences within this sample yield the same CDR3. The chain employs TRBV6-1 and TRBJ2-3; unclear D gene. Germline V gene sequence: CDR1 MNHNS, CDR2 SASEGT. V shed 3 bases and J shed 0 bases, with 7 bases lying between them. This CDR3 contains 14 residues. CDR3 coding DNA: TGTGCCAGCAGTGAGGGCAGGAGCACAGATACGCAGTATTTT. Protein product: CASSEGRSTDTQYF.

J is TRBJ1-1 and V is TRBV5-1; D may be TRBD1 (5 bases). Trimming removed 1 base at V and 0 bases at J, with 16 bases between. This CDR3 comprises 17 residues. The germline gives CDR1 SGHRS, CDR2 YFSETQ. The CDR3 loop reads CASSLRVQGIMNTEAFF. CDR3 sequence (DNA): TGCGCCAGCAGCTTGAGGGTTCAGGGAATTATGAACACTGAAGCTTTCTTT.

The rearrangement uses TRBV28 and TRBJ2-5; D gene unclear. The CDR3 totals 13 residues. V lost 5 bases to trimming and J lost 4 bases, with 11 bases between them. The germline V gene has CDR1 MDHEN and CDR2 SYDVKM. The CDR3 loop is CASSVLFRETQYF. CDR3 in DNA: TGTGCCAGCAGTGTGCTATTTCGAGAGACCCAGTACTTC.

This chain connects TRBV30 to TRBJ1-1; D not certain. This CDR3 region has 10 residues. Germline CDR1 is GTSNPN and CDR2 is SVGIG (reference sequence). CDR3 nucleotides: TGTGCTTACCTTAGCACTGAAGCTTTCTTT. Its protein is CAYLSTEAFF. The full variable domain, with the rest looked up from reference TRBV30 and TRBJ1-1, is SQTIHQWPATLVQPVGSPLSLECTVEGTSNPNLYWYRQAAGRGLQLLFYSVGIGQISSEVPQNLSASRPQDRQFILSSKKLLLSDSGFYLCAYLSTEAFFGQGTRLTVV.

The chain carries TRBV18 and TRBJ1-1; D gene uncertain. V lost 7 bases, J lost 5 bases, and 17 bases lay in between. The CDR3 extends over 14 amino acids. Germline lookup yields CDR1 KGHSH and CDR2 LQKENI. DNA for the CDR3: TGTGCCAGCTTTCTTACGACCCGGGGTACTGAAGCTTTCTTT. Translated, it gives CASFLTTRGTEAFF.

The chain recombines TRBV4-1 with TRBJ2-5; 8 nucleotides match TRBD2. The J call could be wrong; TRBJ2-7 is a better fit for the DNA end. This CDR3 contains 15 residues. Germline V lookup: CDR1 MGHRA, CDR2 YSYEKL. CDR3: CASSQGLALGYEQYF. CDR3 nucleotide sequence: TGCGCCAGCAGCCAAGGACTAGCGTTAGGCTACGAGCAGTACTTC.

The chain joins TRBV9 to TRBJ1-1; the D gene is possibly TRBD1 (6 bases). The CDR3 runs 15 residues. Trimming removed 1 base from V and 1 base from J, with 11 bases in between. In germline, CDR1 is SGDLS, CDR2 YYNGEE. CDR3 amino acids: CASSVILGGNTEAFF. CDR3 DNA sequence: TGTGCCAGCAGCGTAATATTAGGGGGGAACACTGAAGCTTTCTTT.

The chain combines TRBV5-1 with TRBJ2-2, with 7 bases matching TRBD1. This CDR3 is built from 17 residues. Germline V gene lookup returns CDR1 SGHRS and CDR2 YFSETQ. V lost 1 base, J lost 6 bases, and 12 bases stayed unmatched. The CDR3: CASSLQQGYQVAGELFF. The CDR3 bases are TGCGCCAGCAGCTTGCAACAGGGGTATCAAGTCGCCGGGGAGCTGTTTTTT.

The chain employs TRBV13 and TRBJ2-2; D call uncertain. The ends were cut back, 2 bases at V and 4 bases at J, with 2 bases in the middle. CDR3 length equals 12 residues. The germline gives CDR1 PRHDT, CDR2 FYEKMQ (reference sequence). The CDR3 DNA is TGTGCCAGCAGCTTACTCACCGGGGAGCTGTTTTTT. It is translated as CASSLLTGELFF.

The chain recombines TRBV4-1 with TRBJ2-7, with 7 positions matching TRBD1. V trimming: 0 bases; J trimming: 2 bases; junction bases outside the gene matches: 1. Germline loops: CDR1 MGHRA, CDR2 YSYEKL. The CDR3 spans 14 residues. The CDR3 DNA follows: TGCGCCAGCAGCCAAGACACAGGGGCCTACGAGCAGTACTTC. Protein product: CASSQDTGAYEQYF.